The rows below give T cell receptor beta chains drawn from one sample of a study of blood T cell repertoires in COVID-19. Method: immunoSEQ multiplex PCR; TCRdb's copy keeps in-frame clones and lacks some. The table lists around 180,000 clones, more than 75% of them singletons. The specimen sequenced was PBMCs or T cells enriched from blood (not recorded which). Source of these receptors: a woman between 45 and 60 years old with acute COVID-19. Each CDR3 is given with its conserved first and last residue. Each record gives: V gene, J gene, D gene, clone size, CDR3 DNA, CDR3 protein. D genes are given only for firm matches. Size tells how often a clone was seen (once, few, many) or the class of an expanded clone, and some rows leave it out.

>TRBV5-1|TRBJ2-1|TRBD2|NA
TGCGCCAGCAGCTCGGGACTAGCCGTACAGGAGGAGCAGTTCTTC
CASSSGLAVQEEQFF
>TRBV6-5|TRBJ2-3|TRBD1|NA
TGTGCCAGCCGGGACAGGGGAACAGATACGCAGTATTTT
CASRDRGTDTQYF
>TRBV28|TRBJ2-1|NA|NA
TGTGCCAGCAGTTTTGGGGCGGTTAATGAGCAGTTCTTC
CASSFGAVNEQFF
>TRBV12-3/TRBV12-4|TRBJ1-5|NA|NA
TGTGCCAGCAGTTTCGGGTGGCCCCAGCATTTT
CASSFGWPQHF
>TRBV4-1|TRBJ2-3|NA|NA
TGCGCCAGCAGCCAAGTCGTAGACTTCCCCCATTTT
CASSQVVDFPHF
>TRBV5-1|TRBJ1-2|TRBD1|few
TGCGCCAGCAGCTCCAACAGGGGGAGTAACTATGGCTACACCTTC
CASSSNRGSNYGYTF
>TRBV11-3|TRBJ2-1|NA|few
TGTGCCAGCAGCCCAGAGGGAGCGGGCTACAATGAGCAGTTCTTC
CASSPEGAGYNEQFF
>TRBV7-9|TRBJ2-2|NA|NA
TGTGCCAGTGATTTGGCCTCACCCGGGGAGCTGTTTTTT
CASDLASPGELFF
>TRBV30|TRBJ1-3|NA|NA
TGTGCCTGCGCGGGGTTCTCTGGAAACACCATATATTTT
CACAGFSGNTIYF
>TRBV24-1|TRBJ1-2|TRBD1|NA
TGTGCCACCAGTGACCAGGACAGGATCTATGGCTACACCTTC
CATSDQDRIYGYTF
>TRBV19|TRBJ2-3|NA|NA
TGTGCCAGTAGTATACGAGCGAGCGGAACCACAGATACGCAGTATTTT
CASSIRASGTTDTQYF
>TRBV5-6|TRBJ1-1|NA|once
TGTGCCAGCAGCTTTTTTGAGAGGCCCCTGAACACTGAAGCTTTCTTT
CASSFFERPLNTEAFF
>TRBV5-1|TRBJ2-2|NA|NA
TGCGCCAGCAGCTTAATCTTACAGAACACCGGGGAGCTGTTTTTT
CASSLILQNTGELFF
>TRBV10-3|TRBJ2-1|TRBD1|NA
TGTGCCATCAGTGGGCAAGGGACAGGGGTCCTCTACAATGAGCAGTTCTTC
CAISGQGTGVLYNEQFF
>TRBV6-5|TRBJ1-6|NA|NA
TGTGCCAGCAGTTACTATCCAGGCAAGGATTCACCCCTCCACTTT
CASSYYPGKDSPLHF
>TRBV4-2|TRBJ2-3|NA|NA
TGTGCCAGCAGCCGTCAACGGGGCACAGATACGCAGTATTTT
CASSRQRGTDTQYF
>TRBV14|TRBJ1-5|NA|NA
TGTGCCAGCAGCCAAGGTATTAATCAGCCCCAGCATTTT
CASSQGINQPQHF
>TRBV5-1|TRBJ1-1|TRBD1|NA
TGCGCCAGCAGCGGGCGGACAGGGGTAGACACTGAAGCTTTCTTT
CASSGRTGVDTEAFF
>TRBV5-1|TRBJ1-6|NA|NA
TGCGCCAGCAGCTGGGGCCATCGGGATAATTCACCCCTCCACTTT
CASSWGHRDNSPLHF
>TRBV5-4|TRBJ1-2|TRBD1|NA
TGTGCCAGCATGGAGAGTGGGACAGGCTATGGCTACACCTTC
CASMESGTGYGYTF
>TRBV6-5|TRBJ1-4|NA|NA
TGTGCCAGCACGGGGTTCGGAGCAACTAATGAAAAACTGTTTTTT
CASTGFGATNEKLFF
>TRBV10-3|TRBJ1-1|NA|few
TGTGCCATCAGTGAGCTAGATTTTATGAACACTGAAGCTTTCTTT
CAISELDFMNTEAFF
>TRBV13|TRBJ2-2|TRBD2|NA
TGTGCCAGCAGCCGGACTAGCGGACAATCCACCGGGGAGCTGTTTTTT
CASSRTSGQSTGELFF
>TRBV10-1|TRBJ1-5|NA|NA
TGCGCCAGCAGTGAACAGGGCGTGGAGCCCCAGCATTTT
CASSEQGVEPQHF
>TRBV4-1|TRBJ2-3|NA|NA
TGCGCCAGCAGTCCACAGCACTCAACAACAGATACGCAGTATTTT
CASSPQHSTTDTQYF
>TRBV5-1|TRBJ1-2|NA|few
TGCGCCAGCAGCTTGACCCTGAAAGAGGGCTACACCTTC
CASSLTLKEGYTF
>TRBV10-3|TRBJ2-5|TRBD1|few
TGTGCCATCAGTGAGCCGGGACAGGGAGCCAATTTTGAGACCCAGTACTTC
CAISEPGQGANFETQYF
>TRBV28|TRBJ1-5|TRBD1|NA
TGTGCCAGCAGTTTCCACAGGGGCTATCAGCCCCAGCATTTT
CASSFHRGYQPQHF
>TRBV18|TRBJ1-2|NA|NA
TGTGCCAGCTCACCAGCGACAGACCGTGGCTACACCTTC
CASSPATDRGYTF
>TRBV10-2|TRBJ1-2|NA|few
TGCGCCAGCAGGACAGCAGACTATGGCTACACCTTC
CASRTADYGYTF
>TRBV9|TRBJ1-5|NA|NA
TGTGCCAGCAGCCTCCAGGGGAATAGCAATCAGCCCCAGCATTTT
CASSLQGNSNQPQHF
>TRBV6-5|TRBJ1-1|NA|NA
TGTGCCAGCAGGGAGGAAGGGACTGAAGCTTTCTTT
CASREEGTEAFF
>TRBV10-2|TRBJ1-2|NA|NA
TGCGCCAGCAGTGCTGGGGGGGGAGTTCCCGGGGCCTATGGCTACACCTTC
CASSAGGGVPGAYGYTF
>TRBV28|TRBJ2-2|TRBD2|NA
TGTGCCAGCAGAGAAACTAGCGGGTTACCCTTCACCGGGGAGCTGTTTTTT
CASRETSGLPFTGELFF
>TRBV7-3|TRBJ2-2|NA|few
TGTGCCAGCCGGCCCTCAGCGGAAAACACCGGGGAGCTGTTTTTT
CASRPSAENTGELFF
>TRBV5-5|TRBJ1-4|NA|many
TGTGCCAGCAGCCTGCGACAGGACCCGGTCACTAATGAAAAACTGTTTTTT
CASSLRQDPVTNEKLFF
>TRBV13|TRBJ1-2|NA|few
TGTGCCAGCAGTCTACAGGCGACGAGAGTAACCTTC
CASSLQATRVTF
>TRBV7-2|TRBJ1-2|TRBD1|NA
TGTGCCAGCAGCGGACAGGTTGACTATGGCTACACCTTC
CASSGQVDYGYTF
>TRBV19|TRBJ1-5|NA|NA
TGTGCCAGTAGTTCAGGGGTCGGCAGCAATCAGCCCCAGCATTTT
CASSSGVGSNQPQHF
>TRBV7-6|TRBJ1-5|NA|NA
TGTGCCAGCAGCTTAGCGTTGGGACACCAGCATTTT
CASSLALGHQHF